The 23 T cell receptor beta chains below all came from one sample that was sequenced in a study of a mutant IDH1 vaccine in newly diagnosed glioma. Assay used: immunoSEQ multiplex PCR; TCRdb lists only in-frame clones, some missing. The repertoire holds about 88,000 clones, more than 65% seen once, with 5.3% in the top ten. The time point: baseline, week 1 (first vaccination visit). Treatment noted: pre-vaccination baseline after standard-of-care therapy. The sequencing used PBMCs, collected from a glioma patient treated with radiotherapy, temozolomide or both. These receptors were obtained from a man aged 35 to 55 with glioma. Some clones in this sample may be carry-over from other donors' samples.

J is TRBJ1-4 and V is TRBV5-4; D unresolved. In germline, CDR1 is SGHNT, CDR2 YYREEE (reference sequence). Deletions cut 2 bases from V and 3 bases from J, with 14 bases between. The CDR3 has 16 amino acids. The CDR3 spells CASSLGTQLANEKLFF. Here the CDR3 DNA reads TGTGCCAGCAGCTTAGGTACCCAGCTAGCTAATGAAAAACTGTTTTTT. The variable domain in full, completed from reference TRBV5-4 and TRBJ1-4, reads ETGVTQSPTHLIKTRGQQVTLRCSSQSGHNTVSWYQQALGQGPQFIFQYYREEENGRGNFPPRFSGLQFPNYSSELNVNALELDDSALYLCASSLGTQLANEKLFFGSGTQLSVL.

The chain is built from TRBV4-1 and TRBJ1-2; D not certain. The CDR3 runs 14 residues. V lost 0 bases, J lost 6 bases, and 11 bases lay in between. CDR1 is MGHRA, CDR2 YSYEKL, per germline. The DNA for the CDR3 is TGCGCCAGCAGCCAAGATGCCTACCTGGATGGCTACACCTTC. It yields the protein CASSQDAYLDGYTF.

V and J are TRBV14 and TRBJ2-5, with 7 bases lining up with TRBD1. The CDR3 is 13 amino acids. The J segment lost 4 bases and the V segment lost 4 bases, leaving 3 bases of the junction unmatched. Germline V CDR1 and CDR2: SGHDN, FVKESK. The CDR3 spells CASSPRQGETQYF. The CDR3 bases are TGTGCCAGCAGCCCCCGACAGGGAGAGACCCAGTACTTC.

The chain has TRBV18 and TRBJ1-4; a possible D gene is TRBD1 (5 bases). The ends were cut back, 5 bases at V and 2 bases at J, with 21 bases in the middle. The length of the CDR3 is 18 residues. Germline CDR1 and CDR2: KGHSH and LQKENI. In DNA form, the CDR3 reads TGTGCCAGCTCAGACTATGGGCTGTGGGACCGGACTAATGAAAAACTGTTTTTT. As protein: CASSDYGLWDRTNEKLFF.

V is TRBV5-6 and J is TRBJ2-3, with TRBD2 as a possible D gene (5 bases). CDR1 is SGHDT, CDR2 YYEEEE, per germline. This CDR3 contains 15 residues. Trimming pared 0 bases from V and 6 bases from J, leaving 14 bases between. The CDR3 loop reads CASSLDLGASDTQYF. The CDR3 nucleotides are TGTGCCAGCAGCTTGGATTTGGGAGCCTCGGATACGCAGTATTTT. The whole variable domain, filled in from reference TRBV5-6 and TRBJ2-3, reads DAGVTQSPTHLIKTRGQQVTLRCSPKSGHDTVSWYQQALGQGPQFIFQYYEEEERQRGNFPDRFSGHQFPNYSSELNVNALLLGDSALYLCASSLDLGASDTQYFGPGTRLTVL.

The gene calls are TRBV2 and TRBJ2-3; 7 nucleotides match TRBD1. In germline, CDR1 is SNHLY, CDR2 FYNNEI. V shed 4 bases and J 4 bases; nucleotides not matched to a gene: 5. The CDR3 length is 14 residues. In DNA form, the CDR3 reads TGTGCCAGCAGTGTAGACAGGGTGGCAGATACGCAGTATTTT. Translated: CASSVDRVADTQYF.

V and J are TRBV6-1 and TRBJ1-2; 8 nucleotides match TRBD1. Looked up from germline, CDR1 is MNHNS and CDR2 is SASEGT. The V and J ends lost 6 bases and 4 bases, in that order; junction bases with no gene match: 7. The CDR3 totals 14 residues. The CDR3 DNA reads TGTGCCAGCAGACCGGCAGGGGGCGTCTATGGCTACACCTTC. Translated, it gives CASRPAGGVYGYTF.

The chain carries TRBV6-5 and TRBJ2-7; 9 positions match TRBD2. The CDR3 totals 15 residues. CDR1 and CDR2 from the germline V gene are MNHEY and SVGAGI. Losses at the gene ends were 5 bases for V and 6 bases for J; bases not matched to a gene: 11. DNA for the CDR3: TGTGCCAGCAGTGGTTCGGGCGGGGGGGCATCCGAGCAGTACTTC. It is translated as CASSGSGGGASEQYF.

The chain carries TRBV29-1 and TRBJ1-2; D is uncertain. V was pared by 2 bases and J by 2 bases, with 6 bases between. Germline V gene sequence: CDR1 SQVTM, CDR2 ANQGSEA. This CDR3 contains 12 residues. CDR3 nucleotides: TGCAGCGTTGAACGAGGGAACTATGGCTACACCTTC. It encodes CSVERGNYGYTF.

The rearrangement uses TRBV7-2 and TRBJ2-5; D is possibly TRBD2 (5 bases). This CDR3 contains 13 residues. CDR1 is SGHTA and CDR2 is FQGNSA in the germline V gene. Trimming cost V 6 bases and J 2 bases, with 10 bases left between them. CDR3 protein: CASSYTRQETQYF. CDR3 in DNA: TGTGCCAGCAGTTATACTAGGCAAGAGACCCAGTACTTC.

This clone appeared a few times. An end of the junction differs from the germline gene, which may be a read error. The chain is built from TRBV5-1 and TRBJ2-7; D unresolved. This CDR3 is built from 15 residues. Looked up from germline, CDR1 is SGHRS and CDR2 is YFSETQ. The CDR3 region is CASRLGPSSTNEQYF. For the CDR3, the DNA is TGCGCCAGCAGGTTGGGCCCTTCATCCACCAACGAGCAGTACTTC. Combining the CDR3 with reference TRBV5-1 and TRBJ2-7 gives the whole variable domain KAGVTQTPRYLIKTRGQQVTLSCSPISGHRSVSWYQQTPGQGLQFLFEYFSETQRNKGNFPGRFSGRQFSNSRSEMNVSTLELGDSALYLCASRLGPSSTNEQYFGPGTRLTVT.

The chain combines TRBV2 with TRBJ1-1; a weak D match, TRBD1 (6 bases). The CDR3 contains 14 residues. Per germline, CDR1 SNHLY and CDR2 FYNNEI. V was pared by 6 bases and J by 4 bases, with 15 bases between. The CDR3 here is CASSRGTGSTEAFF. The CDR3 nucleotides read TGTGCCAGCAGCAGGGGAACAGGTTCCACTGAAGCTTTCTTT.

The chain joins TRBV9 to TRBJ2-7; D is uncertain. Trimming pared 4 bases from V and 0 bases from J, leaving 14 bases between. The CDR3 length is 15 residues. Germline CDR1 SGDLS, CDR2 YYNGEE. CDR3 sequence: CASSPQVRSSYEQYF. CDR3 nucleotides: TGTGCCAGCAGCCCCCAAGTGAGAAGCTCCTACGAGCAGTACTTC.

The chain combines TRBV13 with TRBJ2-1, with a possible D match to TRBD2 (6 bases). V was pared by 3 bases and J by 2 bases, with 14 bases between. CDR1 is PRHDT and CDR2 is FYEKMQ in the germline V gene (reference sequence). There are 16 residues in the CDR3. Here the CDR3 DNA reads TGTGCCAGCAGCTTTCTCGGGGGAAATGCCTACAATGAGCAGTTCTTC. It translates to CASSFLGGNAYNEQFF.

This chain connects TRBV7-8 to TRBJ2-3, with a weak D call TRBD2 (6 bases). The CDR3 is 16 residues long. Germline V gene sequence: CDR1 SGHVS, CDR2 FQNEAQ. V gave up 5 bases and J gave up 3 bases, with 18 bases separating them. The CDR3 DNA reads as TGTGCCAGCAGCACCCGGATCGGGGGTGGGACAGATACGCAGTATTTT. Translated, it gives CASSTRIGGGTDTQYF.

The rearrangement uses TRBV10-3 and TRBJ1-6; 7 positions agree with TRBD1. V lost 6 bases to trimming and J lost 8 bases; unmatched junction nucleotides: 4. CDR1 and CDR2 (germline): ENHRY, SYGVKD. The CDR3 contains 13 residues. The CDR3 DNA reads as TGTGCCATCAGGGGGACAGTTGATTCACCCCTCCACTTT. Amino acids: CAIRGTVDSPLHF.

This clone was counted a few times. V is TRBV27 and J is TRBJ1-1; D perhaps matches TRBD1 (5 bases). The V gene lost 10 bases and the J gene lost 0 bases, with 12 bases spanning the gap. In germline, CDR1 is MNHEY, CDR2 SMNVEV (reference sequence). This CDR3 is built from 13 residues. The CDR3 region has the DNA TGTGCCACGCAGGGCAGCTTGAACACTGAAGCTTTCTTT. Translating it yields CATQGSLNTEAFF.

The chain employs TRBV18 and TRBJ2-3; a possible D gene is TRBD1 (6 bases). Germline loops: CDR1 KGHSH, CDR2 LQKENI. Deletions cut 1 base from V and 1 base from J, with 15 bases between. The CDR3 runs 17 residues. Written as DNA, the CDR3 is TGTGCCAGCTCACCACGAACAGGGCCCTCGGGCACAGATACGCAGTATTTT. It yields the protein CASSPRTGPSGTDTQYF.

The rearrangement joins TRBV5-1 to TRBJ2-7, with D perhaps matching TRBD1 (6 bases). The germline V and J ends were trimmed by 2 bases and 3 bases, with 9 bases remaining between them. The CDR3 covers 13 residues. The germline gives CDR1 SGHRS, CDR2 YFSETQ. CDR3 amino acids: CASSFRDNYEQYF. The CDR3 nucleotides read TGCGCCAGCAGCTTCCGGGACAACTACGAGCAGTACTTC.

In its sample, this clone was seen once. The V gene is TRBV7-9, the J gene TRBJ1-1, with D uncertain. The germline V gene encodes CDR1 SEHNR and CDR2 FQNEAQ (reference sequence). This CDR3 is built from 14 residues. Trimming took off 1 base at V and 3 bases at J, with 9 bases between the two ends. CDR3 sequence reads: CASSLDVGYTEAFF. The CDR3 nucleotides read TGTGCCAGCAGCTTAGATGTAGGATACACTGAAGCTTTCTTT.

The chain links TRBV2 to TRBJ1-4; maybe TRBD1 (5 bases). CDR3 length: 13 residues. Trimming removed 10 bases at V and 4 bases at J, with 13 bases between. Germline CDR1 and CDR2: SNHLY and FYNNEI. CDR3 amino acids: CATGTDLNEKLFF. The CDR3, as DNA: TGTGCCACAGGGACGGACCTTAATGAAAAACTGTTTTTT.

The chain is built from TRBV6-1 and TRBJ2-5, with 8 bases fitting TRBD1. Germline assignment: CDR1 MNHNS and CDR2 SASEGT. J lost 1 base, V lost 8 bases, and 3 bases had no gene match. The CDR3 is 13 amino acids. The CDR3 DNA reads as TGTGCCAGCGGTGGGACAGGCCAAGAGACCCAGTACTTC. Translated, it gives CASGGTGQETQYF.

The chain uses TRBV2 and TRBJ2-2; 8 bases agree with TRBD2. V lost 7 bases to trimming and J lost 2 bases; unmatched junction nucleotides: 9. The CDR3 length is 16 residues. CDR1 and CDR2 from the germline V gene are SNHLY and FYNNEI. CDR3 region: CASIGSGGGNTGELFF. The DNA of the CDR3 is TGTGCCAGCATAGGAAGCGGGGGTGGAAACACCGGGGAGCTGTTTTTT.